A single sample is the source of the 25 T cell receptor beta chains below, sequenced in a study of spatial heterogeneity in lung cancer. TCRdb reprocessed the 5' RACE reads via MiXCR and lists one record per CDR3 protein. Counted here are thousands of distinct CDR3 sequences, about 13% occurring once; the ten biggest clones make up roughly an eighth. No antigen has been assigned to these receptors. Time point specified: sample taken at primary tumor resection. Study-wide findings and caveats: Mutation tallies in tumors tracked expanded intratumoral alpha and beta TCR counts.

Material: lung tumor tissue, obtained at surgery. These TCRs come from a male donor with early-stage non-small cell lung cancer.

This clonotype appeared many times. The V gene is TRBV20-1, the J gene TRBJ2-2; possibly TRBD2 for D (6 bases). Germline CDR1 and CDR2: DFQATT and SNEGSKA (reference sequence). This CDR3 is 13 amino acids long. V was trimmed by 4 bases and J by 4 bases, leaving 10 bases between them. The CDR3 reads CSANTGLTGELFF. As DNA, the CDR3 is TGCAGTGCTAATACGGGACTCACCGGGGAGCTGTTTTTT.

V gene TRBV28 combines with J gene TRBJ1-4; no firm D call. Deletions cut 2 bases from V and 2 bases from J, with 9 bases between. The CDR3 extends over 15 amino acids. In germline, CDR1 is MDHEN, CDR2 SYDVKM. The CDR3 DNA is TGTGCCAGCAGTTTAGATTACGGTACTAATGAAAAACTGTTTTTT. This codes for CASSLDYGTNEKLFF.

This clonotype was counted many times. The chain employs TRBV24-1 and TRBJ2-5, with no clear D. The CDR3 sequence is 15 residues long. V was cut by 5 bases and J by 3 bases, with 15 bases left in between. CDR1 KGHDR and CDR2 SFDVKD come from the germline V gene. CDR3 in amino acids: CATSVGSAAKETQYF. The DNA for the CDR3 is TGTGCCACCAGTGTCGGCTCTGCGGCAAAAGAGACCCAGTACTTC.

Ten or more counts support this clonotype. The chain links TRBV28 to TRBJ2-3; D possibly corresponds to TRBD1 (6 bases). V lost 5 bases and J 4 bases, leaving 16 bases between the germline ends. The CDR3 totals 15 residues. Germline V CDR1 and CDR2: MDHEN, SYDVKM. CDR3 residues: CASSPTTGWADTQYF. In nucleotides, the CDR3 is TGTGCCAGCAGTCCTACGACAGGATGGGCAGATACGCAGTATTTT.

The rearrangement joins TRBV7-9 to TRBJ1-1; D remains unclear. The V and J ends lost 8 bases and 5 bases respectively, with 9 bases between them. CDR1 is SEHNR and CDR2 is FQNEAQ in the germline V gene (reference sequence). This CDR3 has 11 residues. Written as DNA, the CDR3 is TGTGCCAGCCTGGAGGGAACTGAAGCTTTCTTT. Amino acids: CASLEGTEAFF. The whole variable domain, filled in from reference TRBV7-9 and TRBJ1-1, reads DTGVSQNPRHKITKRGQNVTFRCDPISEHNRLYWYRQTLGQGPEFLTYFQNEAQLEKSRLLSDRFSAERPKGSFSTLEIQRTEQGDSAMYLCASLEGTEAFFGQGTRLTVV.

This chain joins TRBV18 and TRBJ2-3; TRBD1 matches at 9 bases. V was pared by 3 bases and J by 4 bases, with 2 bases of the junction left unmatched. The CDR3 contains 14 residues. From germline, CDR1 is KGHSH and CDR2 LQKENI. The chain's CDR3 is CASSPGTGSDTQYF. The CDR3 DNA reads TGTGCCAGCTCACCCGGGACAGGGTCAGATACGCAGTATTTT.

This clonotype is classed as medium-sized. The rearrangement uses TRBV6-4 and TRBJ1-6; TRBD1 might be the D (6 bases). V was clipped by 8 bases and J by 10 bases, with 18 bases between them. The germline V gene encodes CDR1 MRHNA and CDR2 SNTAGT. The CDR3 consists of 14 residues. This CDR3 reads CASWAGTLRSPLHF. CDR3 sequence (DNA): TGTGCCAGCTGGGCTGGGACATTGAGGTCACCCCTCCACTTT.

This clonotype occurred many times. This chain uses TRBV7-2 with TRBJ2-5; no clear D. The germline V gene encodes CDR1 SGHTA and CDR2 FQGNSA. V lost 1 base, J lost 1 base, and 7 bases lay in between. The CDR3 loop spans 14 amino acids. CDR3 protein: CASSLEQLQETQYF. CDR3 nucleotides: TGTGCCAGCAGCTTAGAACAGCTCCAAGAGACCCAGTACTTC.

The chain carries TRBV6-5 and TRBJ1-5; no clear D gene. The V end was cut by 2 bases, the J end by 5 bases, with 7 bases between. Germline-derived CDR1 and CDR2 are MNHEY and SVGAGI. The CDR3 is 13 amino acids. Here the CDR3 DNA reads TGTGCCAGCAGTTACACCAGAGATCAGCCCCAGCATTTT. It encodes CASSYTRDQPQHF.

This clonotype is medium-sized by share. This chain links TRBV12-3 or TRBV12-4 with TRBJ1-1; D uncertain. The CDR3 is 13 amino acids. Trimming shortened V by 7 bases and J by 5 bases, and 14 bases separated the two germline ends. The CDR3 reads CASTQGGRTEAFF. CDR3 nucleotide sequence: TGTGCCAGCACCCAAGGCGGAAGGACTGAAGCTTTCTTT.

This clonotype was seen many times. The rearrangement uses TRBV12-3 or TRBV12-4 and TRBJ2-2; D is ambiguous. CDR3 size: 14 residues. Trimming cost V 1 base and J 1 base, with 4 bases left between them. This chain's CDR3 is CASSLDLNTGELFF. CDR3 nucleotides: TGTGCCAGCAGTTTAGATCTGAACACCGGGGAGCTGTTTTTT.

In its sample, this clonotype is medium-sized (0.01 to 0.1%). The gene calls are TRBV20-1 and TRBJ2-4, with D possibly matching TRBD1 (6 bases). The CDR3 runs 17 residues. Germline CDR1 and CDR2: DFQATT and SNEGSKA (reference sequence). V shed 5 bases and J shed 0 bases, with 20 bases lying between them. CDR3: CSAPELNRAGAKNIQYF. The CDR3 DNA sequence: TGCAGTGCTCCCGAACTTAACAGGGCTGGAGCCAAAAACATTCAGTACTTC.

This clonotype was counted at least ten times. Written as DNA, the CDR3 is TGCGCCAGCAGCCAAAACGCCGGGACAGGGTATGGCTACACCTTC. Translation: CASSQNAGTGYGYTF. This chain joins TRBV4-1 and TRBJ1-2; TRBD1 matches at 9 bases. V lost 2 bases, J lost 5 bases, and 6 bases stayed unmatched. The CDR3 loop spans 15 amino acids. From germline, CDR1 is MGHRA and CDR2 YSYEKL.

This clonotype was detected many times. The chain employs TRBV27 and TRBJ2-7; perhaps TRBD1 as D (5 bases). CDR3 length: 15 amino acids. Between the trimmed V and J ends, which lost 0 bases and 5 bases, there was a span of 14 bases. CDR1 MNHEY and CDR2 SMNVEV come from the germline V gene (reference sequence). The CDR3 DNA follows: TGTGCCAGCAGTTTATCGTTCACAGGAATTAACGAGCAGTACTTC. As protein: CASSLSFTGINEQYF.

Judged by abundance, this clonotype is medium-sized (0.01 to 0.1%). CDR3 residues: CSARRDRYGYTF. The CDR3 DNA reads as TGCAGTGCCCGCCGGGACCGCTATGGCTACACCTTC. V usage is TRBV20-1 and J usage is TRBJ1-2, with D possibly matching TRBD1 (5 bases). Germline V CDR1 and CDR2: DFQATT, SNEGSKA (reference sequence). This CDR3 comprises 12 residues. The V end was cut by 6 bases, the J end by 4 bases, with 12 bases between.

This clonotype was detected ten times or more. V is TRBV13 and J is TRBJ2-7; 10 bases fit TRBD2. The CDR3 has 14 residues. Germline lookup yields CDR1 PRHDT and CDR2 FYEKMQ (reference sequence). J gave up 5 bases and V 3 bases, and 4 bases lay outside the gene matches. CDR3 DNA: TGTGCCAGCAGCTTCTCTAGCGGGAGCCACGAGCAGTACTTC. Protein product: CASSFSSGSHEQYF.

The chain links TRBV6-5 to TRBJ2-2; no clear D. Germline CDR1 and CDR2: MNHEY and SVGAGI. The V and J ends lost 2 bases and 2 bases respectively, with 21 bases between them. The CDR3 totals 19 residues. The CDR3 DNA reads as TGTGCCAGCAGTTACAATATTTTCGCGACCTCTGCTAACACCGGGGAGCTGTTTTTT. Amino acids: CASSYNIFATSANTGELFF.

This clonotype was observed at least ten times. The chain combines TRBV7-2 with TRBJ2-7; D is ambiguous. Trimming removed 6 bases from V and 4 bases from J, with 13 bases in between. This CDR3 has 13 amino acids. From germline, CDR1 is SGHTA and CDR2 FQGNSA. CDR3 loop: CASSYSMGYEQYF. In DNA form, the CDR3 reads TGTGCCAGCAGTTACAGTATGGGGTACGAGCAGTACTTC.

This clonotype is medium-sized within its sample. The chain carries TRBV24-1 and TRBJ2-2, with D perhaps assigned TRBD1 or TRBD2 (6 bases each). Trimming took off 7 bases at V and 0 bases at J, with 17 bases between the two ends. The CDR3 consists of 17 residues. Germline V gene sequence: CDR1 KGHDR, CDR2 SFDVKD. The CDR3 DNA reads TGTGCCACCAGCGGGGGCCGCCTGGGCGCGAACACCGGGGAGCTGTTTTTT. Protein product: CATSGGRLGANTGELFF.

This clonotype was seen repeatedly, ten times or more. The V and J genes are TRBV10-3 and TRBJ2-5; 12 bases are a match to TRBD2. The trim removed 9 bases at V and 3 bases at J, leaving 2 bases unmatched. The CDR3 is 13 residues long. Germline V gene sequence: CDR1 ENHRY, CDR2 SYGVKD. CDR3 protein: CAIRTSGEETQYF. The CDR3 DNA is TGTGCCATACGGACTAGCGGGGAAGAGACCCAGTACTTC.

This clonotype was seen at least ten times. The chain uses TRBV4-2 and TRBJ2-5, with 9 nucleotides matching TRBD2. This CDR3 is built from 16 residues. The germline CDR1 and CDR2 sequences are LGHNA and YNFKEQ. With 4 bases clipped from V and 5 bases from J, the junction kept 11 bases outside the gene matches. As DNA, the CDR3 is TGTGCCAGCAGCCTAAGACCGACTAGCGGAGGGGAGACCCAGTACTTC. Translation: CASSLRPTSGGETQYF.

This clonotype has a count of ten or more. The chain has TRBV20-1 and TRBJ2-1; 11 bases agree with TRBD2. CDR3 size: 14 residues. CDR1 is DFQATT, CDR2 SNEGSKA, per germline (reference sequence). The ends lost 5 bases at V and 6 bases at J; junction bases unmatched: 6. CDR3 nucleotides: TGCAGTGCTTCCGGGACTAGCGGCATCAATGAGCAGTTCTTC. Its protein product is CSASGTSGINEQFF.

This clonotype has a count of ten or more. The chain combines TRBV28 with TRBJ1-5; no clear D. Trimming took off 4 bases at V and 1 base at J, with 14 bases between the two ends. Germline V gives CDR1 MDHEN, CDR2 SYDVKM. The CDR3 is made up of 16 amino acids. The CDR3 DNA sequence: TGTGCCAGCAGTTCCCAAACTTCCCGAAGCAATCAGCCCCAGCATTTT. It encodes CASSSQTSRSNQPQHF.

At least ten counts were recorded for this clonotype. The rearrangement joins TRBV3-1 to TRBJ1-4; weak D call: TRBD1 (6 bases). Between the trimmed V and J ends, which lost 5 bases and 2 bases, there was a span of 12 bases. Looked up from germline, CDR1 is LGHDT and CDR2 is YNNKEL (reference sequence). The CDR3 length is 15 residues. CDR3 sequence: CASSYGGATNEKLFF. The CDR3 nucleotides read TGTGCCAGCAGCTACGGGGGGGCTACTAATGAAAAACTGTTTTTT.

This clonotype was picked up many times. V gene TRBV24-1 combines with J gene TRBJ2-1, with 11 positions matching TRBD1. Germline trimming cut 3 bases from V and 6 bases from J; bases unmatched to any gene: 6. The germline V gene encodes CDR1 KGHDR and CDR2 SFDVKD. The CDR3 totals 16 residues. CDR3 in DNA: TGTGCCACCAGTGATCCTGGCGGGACAGGGGGCAATGAGCAGTTCTTC. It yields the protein CATSDPGGTGGNEQFF.